The rows below give T cell receptor beta chains drawn from one sample of a study of blood T cells in healthy people across ages. Via MiXCR, TCRdb re-called the 5' RACE reads, giving one row per CDR3 protein. The sample consists of 660,000 or so distinct CDR3 sequences, roughly 53% of them appearing once. The sequenced sample consisted of blood. The receptors were sampled from a man aged 55 to 70 in good health. Each CDR3 is given without its conserved first and last residue.

j_gene,v_gene,len,CDR3aa
TRBJ2-3,TRBV20-1,10,SARGVGDTQY
TRBJ2-7,TRBV4-1,11,ASSQDQGKPQY
TRBJ2-7,TRBV29-1,11,SVEEVEPYEQY
TRBJ2-3,TRBV6-1,12,ASGTSGSTDTQY
TRBJ2-5,TRBV6-2/TRBV6-3,15,ASSYSLSGALQETQY
NA,TRBV5-5,13,ASSLPGGNSYEQY
TRBJ1-2,TRBV4-1,15,ASSQAPGLVDNYGHT
TRBJ2-7,TRBV6-5,10,ASTRTGDEQY
TRBJ2-1,TRBV28,14,ASSLTGTSGSNEQF
TRBJ1-1,TRBV20-1,11,SARYRAGSEAF
TRBJ2-7,TRBV18,17,ASSPGYSGTGGAWYEQY
TRBJ1-5,TRBV9,13,ASSVGGSRYQPQH
TRBJ1-1,TRBV5-1,12,ASSTGGSNTEAF
TRBJ1-2,TRBV4-1,11,ASSQEFNYGYT
TRBJ2-3,TRBV29-1,11,SVVGGDTDTQY
TRBJ2-1,TRBV4-1,13,ASSQEGRGQNEQF
TRBJ2-5,TRBV2,11,ASSESGGKTQY
TRBJ2-3,TRBV15,15,ATSRDPLTGDTDTQY
TRBJ2-7,TRBV12-3/TRBV12-4,11,ASSLMSGYEQY
TRBJ2-5,TRBV6-1,12,ASTGTSGQETQY
TRBJ2-3,TRBV20-1,14,SARDHGRGAGDTQY
TRBJ2-5,TRBV20-1,13,SASSGTSFEETQY
TRBJ1-1,TRBV29-1,11,SVERDRGPEAF
TRBJ2-5,TRBV11-2,14,ASSLEPGAVRETQY
TRBJ2-7,TRBV7-2,11,ASSFRGGNEQY
TRBJ1-2,TRBV20-1,10,SAGTGTYGYT
TRBJ2-4,TRBV2,11,ATNRGLRDIQY
TRBJ2-7,TRBV6-1,11,ASIMGSSYEQY
TRBJ2-1,TRBV10-1,12,ASSADTTYNEQF
TRBJ2-5,TRBV12-3/TRBV12-4,11,ASSFWSEETQY
TRBJ2-5,TRBV4-1,10,ASSLQAGMQY
TRBJ2-5,TRBV4-1,14,ASSQVSGGALETQY
TRBJ2-1,TRBV5-1,12,VSSSGLAGGEQF
TRBJ2-3,TRBV6-1,12,ASSRGQILDAQY
TRBJ2-7,TRBV7-2,11,ASTYPWDNGQY
NA,TRBV7-2,16,ASSLYRVGAGGSGEQY
TRBJ2-5,TRBV6-4,17,ASSEMVTSLTVSQETQY
TRBJ1-1,TRBV5-1,14,ASSLEGTGVSTEAF
TRBJ2-3,TRBV5-1,14,ASSLDGIISTDTQY
TRBJ2-1,TRBV5-1,15,ASSLVTSGTMSFEQF
NA,TRBV20-1,12,SAPDRGWNSPLH
TRBJ2-5,TRBV20-1,15,SAPTGTSGAIQETQY
TRBJ2-7,TRBV6-5,11,ASSYPGRGEQY
TRBJ2-7,TRBV7-2,13,ASSRRQGLRDEQY
TRBJ2-5,TRBV24-1,13,ATSDSGQGWETQY
TRBJ1-1,TRBV6-5,13,ASSYSTGPGTEAF
TRBJ2-7,TRBV20-1,12,SARRTGVLYKQY
TRBJ2-7,TRBV5-5,13,ASSLIGTGTYEQY
TRBJ1-6,TRBV20-1,12,SAPARSVGSPLH
TRBJ2-3,TRBV5-1,15,ASSLTTTGKVVDTQY
TRBJ2-1,TRBV7-9,11,ASGLAGGPEQF
TRBJ2-5,TRBV5-8,11,ASSFPGTETQY
TRBJ1-1,TRBV4-1,11,ASSQDRRTEAF
TRBJ2-1,TRBV12-3/TRBV12-4,11,ASGRAGVNEQF
TRBJ1-5,TRBV28,13,ASGQGGNGNQPQH